This T cell receptor (beta chain) was found in a study of T cell responses to AZD1222 COVID-19 vaccine. The protocol was immunoSEQ multiplex PCR, while the TCRdb copy is restricted to in-frame clones and leaves out a portion. This table holds 90,000 to 130,000 clones, 80% to 95% found once. Findings of the study overall: The repertoires were collected only after the peak T cell response. Most donors were white British, females outnumbered males, and clonal diversity was possibly underestimated. Reportedly, nearly half the spike-specific TCRs target unmutated variant regions. Across the whole spike, CD4 TCRs peaked at regions 160-218 and 743-854.

Comment on this clone: Its antigen is not known.

The CDR3 spans 13 residues. Germline V CDR1 and CDR2: KGHSH, LQKENI. Trimming took off 6 bases at V and 3 bases at J, with 11 bases between the two ends. This sequence originates from an adult who received the AZD1222 COVID-19 vaccine. This specimen was peripheral blood, taken 28 days after the second AZD1222 dose. This chain joins TRBV18 and TRBJ1-2, with D tentatively TRBD1 (5 bases). The CDR3 sequence: CASSRGEDYGYTF. CDR3 DNA: TGTGCCAGCTCGCGGGGGGAGGACTATGGCTACACCTTC.